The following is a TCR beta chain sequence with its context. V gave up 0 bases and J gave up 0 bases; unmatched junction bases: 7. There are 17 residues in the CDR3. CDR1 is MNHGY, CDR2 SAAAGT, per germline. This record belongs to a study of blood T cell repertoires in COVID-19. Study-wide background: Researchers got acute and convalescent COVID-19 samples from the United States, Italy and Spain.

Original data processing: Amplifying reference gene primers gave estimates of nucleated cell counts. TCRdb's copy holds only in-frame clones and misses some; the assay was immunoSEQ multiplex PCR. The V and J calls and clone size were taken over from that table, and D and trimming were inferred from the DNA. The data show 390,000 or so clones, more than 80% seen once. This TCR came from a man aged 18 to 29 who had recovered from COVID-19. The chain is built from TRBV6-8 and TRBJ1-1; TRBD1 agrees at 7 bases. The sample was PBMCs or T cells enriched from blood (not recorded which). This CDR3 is CASSYSPAGGLNTEAFF. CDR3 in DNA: TGTGCCAGCAGTTACTCTCCAGCAGGGGGGTTGAACACTGAAGCTTTCTTT.